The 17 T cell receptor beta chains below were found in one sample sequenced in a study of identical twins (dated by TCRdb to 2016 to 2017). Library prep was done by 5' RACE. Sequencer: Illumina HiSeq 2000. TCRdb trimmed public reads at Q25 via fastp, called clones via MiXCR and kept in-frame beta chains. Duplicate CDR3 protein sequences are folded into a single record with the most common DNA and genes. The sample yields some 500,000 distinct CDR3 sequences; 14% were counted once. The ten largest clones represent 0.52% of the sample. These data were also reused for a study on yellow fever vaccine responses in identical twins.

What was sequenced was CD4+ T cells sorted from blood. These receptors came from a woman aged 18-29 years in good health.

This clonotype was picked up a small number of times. In DNA, the CDR3 is TGTGCCAGCAGCAAAGGGACATCCGTCCTCACAGATACGCAGTATTTT. Its translation: CASSKGTSVLTDTQYF. The chain links TRBV21-1 to TRBJ2-3; the D segment call TRBD1 is taken from the table without a DNA check. TRBV21-1 is described as a pseudogene. The CDR3 has 16 residues.

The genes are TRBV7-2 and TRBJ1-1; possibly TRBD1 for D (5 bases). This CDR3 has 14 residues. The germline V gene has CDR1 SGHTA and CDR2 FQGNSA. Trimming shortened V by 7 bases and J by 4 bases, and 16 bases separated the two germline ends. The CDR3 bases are TGTGCCAGCATCCCTTGGGGGGGTGGCACTGAAGCTTTCTTT. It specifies CASIPWGGGTEAFF.

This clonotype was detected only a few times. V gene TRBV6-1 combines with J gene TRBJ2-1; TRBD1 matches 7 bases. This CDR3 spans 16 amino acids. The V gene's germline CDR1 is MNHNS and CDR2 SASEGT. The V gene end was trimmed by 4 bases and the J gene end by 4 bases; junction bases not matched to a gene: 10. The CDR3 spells CASSARDRGSYNEQFF. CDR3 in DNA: TGTGCCAGCAGTGCCCGGGACAGAGGATCGTACAATGAGCAGTTCTTC.

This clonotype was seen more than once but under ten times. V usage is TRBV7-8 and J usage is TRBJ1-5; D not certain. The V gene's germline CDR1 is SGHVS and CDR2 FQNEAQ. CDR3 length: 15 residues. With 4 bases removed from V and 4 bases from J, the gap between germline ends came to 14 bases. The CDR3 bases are TGTGCCAGCAGCTCAACAATTGGGTGGAATCAGCCCCAGCATTTT. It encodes CASSSTIGWNQPQHF.

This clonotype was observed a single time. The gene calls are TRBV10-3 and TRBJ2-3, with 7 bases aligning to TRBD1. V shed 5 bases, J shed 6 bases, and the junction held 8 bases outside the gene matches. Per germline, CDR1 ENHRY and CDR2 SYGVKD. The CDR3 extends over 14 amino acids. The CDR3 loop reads CAISPQDRRDTQYF. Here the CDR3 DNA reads TGTGCCATCAGTCCTCAGGACAGGCGCGATACGCAGTATTTT.

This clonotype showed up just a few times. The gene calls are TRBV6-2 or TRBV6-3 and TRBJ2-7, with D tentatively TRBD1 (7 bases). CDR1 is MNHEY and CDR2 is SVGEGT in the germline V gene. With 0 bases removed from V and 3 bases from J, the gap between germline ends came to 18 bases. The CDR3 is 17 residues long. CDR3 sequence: CASSYSVSTGDFYEQYF. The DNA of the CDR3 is TGTGCCAGCAGTTACTCGGTCAGTACAGGGGACTTCTACGAGCAGTACTTC.

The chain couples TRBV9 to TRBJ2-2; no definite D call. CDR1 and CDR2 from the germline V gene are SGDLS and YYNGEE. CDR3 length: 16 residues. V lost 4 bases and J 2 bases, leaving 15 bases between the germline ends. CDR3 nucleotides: TGTGCCAGCAGCCTCATAGCAGGATTTAACACCGGGGAGCTGTTTTTT. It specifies CASSLIAGFNTGELFF.

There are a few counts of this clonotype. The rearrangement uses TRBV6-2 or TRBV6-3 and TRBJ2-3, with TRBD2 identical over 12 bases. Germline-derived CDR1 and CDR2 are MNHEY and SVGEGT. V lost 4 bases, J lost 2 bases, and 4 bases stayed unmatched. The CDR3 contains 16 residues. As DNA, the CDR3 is TGTGCCAGCAGTTTACGGACTAGCGGGGCCACAGATACGCAGTATTTT. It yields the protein CASSLRTSGATDTQYF.

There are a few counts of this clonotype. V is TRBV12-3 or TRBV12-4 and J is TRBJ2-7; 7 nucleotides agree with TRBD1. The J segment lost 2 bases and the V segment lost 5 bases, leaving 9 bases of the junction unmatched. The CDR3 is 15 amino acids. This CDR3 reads CASSPRQGLAYEQYF. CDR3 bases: TGTGCCAGCAGTCCGCGACAGGGTCTTGCCTACGAGCAGTACTTC.

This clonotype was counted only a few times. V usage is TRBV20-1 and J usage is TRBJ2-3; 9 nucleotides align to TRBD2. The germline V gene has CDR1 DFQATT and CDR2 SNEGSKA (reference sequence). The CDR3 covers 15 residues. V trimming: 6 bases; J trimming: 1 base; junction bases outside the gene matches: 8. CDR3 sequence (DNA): TGCAGTGCCTCCGGACTAGCGTGGGGCACAGATACGCAGTATTTT. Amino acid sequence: CSASGLAWGTDTQYF.

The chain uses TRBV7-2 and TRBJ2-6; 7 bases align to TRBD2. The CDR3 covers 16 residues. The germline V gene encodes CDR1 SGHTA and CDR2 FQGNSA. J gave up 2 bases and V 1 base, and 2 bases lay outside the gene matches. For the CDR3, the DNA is TGTGCCAGCAGCTTAGTTGGGACTACTGGGGCCAACGTCCTGACTTTC. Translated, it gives CASSLVGTTGANVLTF.

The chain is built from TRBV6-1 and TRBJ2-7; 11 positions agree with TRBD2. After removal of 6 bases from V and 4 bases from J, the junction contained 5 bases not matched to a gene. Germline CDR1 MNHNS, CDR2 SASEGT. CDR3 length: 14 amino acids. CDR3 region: CASRSLAGEYEQYF. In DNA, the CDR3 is TGTGCCAGCAGGTCACTAGCGGGAGAGTACGAGCAGTACTTC.

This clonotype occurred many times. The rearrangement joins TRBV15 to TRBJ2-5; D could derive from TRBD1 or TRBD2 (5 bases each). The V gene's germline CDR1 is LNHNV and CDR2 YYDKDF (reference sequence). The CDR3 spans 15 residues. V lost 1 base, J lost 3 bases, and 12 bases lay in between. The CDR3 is CATSRVGRGEETQYF. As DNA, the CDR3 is TGTGCCACCAGCAGAGTAGGAAGGGGAGAAGAGACCCAGTACTTC.

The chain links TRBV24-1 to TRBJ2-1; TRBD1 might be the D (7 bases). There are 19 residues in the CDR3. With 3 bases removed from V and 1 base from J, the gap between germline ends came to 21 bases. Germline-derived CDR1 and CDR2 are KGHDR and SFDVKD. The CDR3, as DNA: TGTGCCACCAGTGATCAGCCGGGGGCAGGGGGTGGGTCCTACAATGAGCAGTTCTTC. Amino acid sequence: CATSDQPGAGGGSYNEQFF.

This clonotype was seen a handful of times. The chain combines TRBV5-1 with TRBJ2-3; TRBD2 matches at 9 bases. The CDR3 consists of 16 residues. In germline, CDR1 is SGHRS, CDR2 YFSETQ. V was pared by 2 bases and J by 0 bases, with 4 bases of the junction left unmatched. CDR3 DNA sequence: TGCGCCAGCAGCTTTAGCGGGGGCCGCAGCACAGATACGCAGTATTTT. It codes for CASSFSGGRSTDTQYF.

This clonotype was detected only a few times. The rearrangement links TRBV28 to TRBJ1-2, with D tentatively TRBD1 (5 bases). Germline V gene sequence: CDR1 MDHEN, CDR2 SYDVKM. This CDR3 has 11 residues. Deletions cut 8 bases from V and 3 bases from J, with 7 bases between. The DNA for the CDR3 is TGTGCCAGCGGGGGTCACTATGGCTACACCTTC. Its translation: CASGGHYGYTF.

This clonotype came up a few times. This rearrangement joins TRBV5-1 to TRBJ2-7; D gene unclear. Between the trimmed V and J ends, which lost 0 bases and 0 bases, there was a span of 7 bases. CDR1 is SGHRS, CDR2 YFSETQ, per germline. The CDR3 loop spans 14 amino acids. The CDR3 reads CASSLDGNSYEQYF. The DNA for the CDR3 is TGCGCCAGCAGCTTGGACGGAAACTCCTACGAGCAGTACTTC.